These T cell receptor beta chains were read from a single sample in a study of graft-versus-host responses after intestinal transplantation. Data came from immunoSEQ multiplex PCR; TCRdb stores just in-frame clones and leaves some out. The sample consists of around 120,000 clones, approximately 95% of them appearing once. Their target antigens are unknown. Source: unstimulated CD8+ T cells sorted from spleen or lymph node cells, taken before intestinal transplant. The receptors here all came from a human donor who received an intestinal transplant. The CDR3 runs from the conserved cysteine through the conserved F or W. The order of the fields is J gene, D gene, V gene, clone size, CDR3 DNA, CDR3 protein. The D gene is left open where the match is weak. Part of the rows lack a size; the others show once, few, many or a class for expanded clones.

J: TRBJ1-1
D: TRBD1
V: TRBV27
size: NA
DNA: TGTGCCAGCAGTGTGACAGGGGAGTTCACTGAAGCTTTCTTT
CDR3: CASSVTGEFTEAFF

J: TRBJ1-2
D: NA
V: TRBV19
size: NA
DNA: TGTGCCAGTAGTATAAACCCGCCAGGGACCTATGGCTACACCTTC
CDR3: CASSINPPGTYGYTF

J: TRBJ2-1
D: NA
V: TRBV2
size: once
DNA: TGTGCCAGCAGTGACAATGAGCAGTTCTTC
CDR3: CASSDNEQFF

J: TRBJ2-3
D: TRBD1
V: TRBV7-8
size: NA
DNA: TGTGCCAGCAGCTCCGACAGGGTGGCAGATACGCAGTATTTT
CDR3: CASSSDRVADTQYF

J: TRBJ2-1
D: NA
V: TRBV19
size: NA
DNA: TGTGCCAGTAGTATAGGTAGCGGAAGCTCCTACAATGAGCAGTTCTTC
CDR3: CASSIGSGSSYNEQFF

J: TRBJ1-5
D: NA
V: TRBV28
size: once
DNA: TGTGCCAGCAGTACGGACACAGGGAACAATCAGCCCCAGCATTTT
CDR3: CASSTDTGNNQPQHF

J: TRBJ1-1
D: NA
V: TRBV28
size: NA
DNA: TGTGCCAGCATTGACCGGGGGATGTGGAACACTGAAGCTTTCTTT
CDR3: CASIDRGMWNTEAFF

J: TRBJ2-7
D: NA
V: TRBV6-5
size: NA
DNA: TGTGCCAGCAGTTACAGCGGACAGAGCTACGAGCAGTACTTC
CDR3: CASSYSGQSYEQYF

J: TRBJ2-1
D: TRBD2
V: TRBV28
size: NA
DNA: TGTGCCAGCATTCCTGGGGAAGCGGGACCCTCCTACAATGAGCAGTTCTTC
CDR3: CASIPGEAGPSYNEQFF

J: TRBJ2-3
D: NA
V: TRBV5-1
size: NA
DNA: TGCGCCAGCAGCTTGGGACTGAAATCAGATACGCAGTATTTT
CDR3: CASSLGLKSDTQYF

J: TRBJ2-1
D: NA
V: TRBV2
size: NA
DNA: TGTGCCAGCAGTGAATTTTTGGGAGACGAGCAGTTCTTC
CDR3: CASSEFLGDEQFF

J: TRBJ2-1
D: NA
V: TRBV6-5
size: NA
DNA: TGTGCCAGCAGTTACTCAGGGGGGAGGTCCTACAATGAGCAGTTCTTC
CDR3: CASSYSGGRSYNEQFF

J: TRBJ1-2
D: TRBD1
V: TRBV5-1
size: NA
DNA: TGCGCCAGCAGCTTGGATGGACAGGGCAAGAACTATGGCTACACCTTC
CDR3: CASSLDGQGKNYGYTF

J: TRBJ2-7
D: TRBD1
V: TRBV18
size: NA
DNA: TGTGCCAGCTCGCCTACCGGGACAGGGATGTACGAGCAGTACTTC
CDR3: CASSPTGTGMYEQYF

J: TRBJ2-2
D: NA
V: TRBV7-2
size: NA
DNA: TGTGCCAGCAGCTTAGGTTCCGGCGGGGAGCTGTTTTTT
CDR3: CASSLGSGGELFF

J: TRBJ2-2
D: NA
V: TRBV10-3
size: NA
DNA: TGTGCCATCAGGGCGAACACCGGGGAGCTGTTTTTT
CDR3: CAIRANTGELFF

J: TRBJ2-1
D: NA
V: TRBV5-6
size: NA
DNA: TGTGCCAGCAGCTTGGTGGCGATATCCGATGAGCAGTTCTTC
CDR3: CASSLVAISDEQFF

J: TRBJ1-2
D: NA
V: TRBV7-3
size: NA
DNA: TGTGCCAGCAGCACGGTACCGGGACTCTCGAGCGGCTACACCTTC
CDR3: CASSTVPGLSSGYTF

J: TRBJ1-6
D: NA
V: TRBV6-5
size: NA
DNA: TGTGCCAGCAGTGCGGACTCCTATAATTCACCCCTCCACTTT
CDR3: CASSADSYNSPLHF

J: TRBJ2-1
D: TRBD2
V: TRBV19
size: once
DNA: TGTGCCAGTAGTATAGTGGCTAGCGGGAGGATTGAGCAGTTCTTC
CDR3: CASSIVASGRIEQFF

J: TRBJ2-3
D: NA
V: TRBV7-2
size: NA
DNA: TGTGCCAGCAGCTATAACAGCGGCACAGATACGCAGTATTTT
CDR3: CASSYNSGTDTQYF

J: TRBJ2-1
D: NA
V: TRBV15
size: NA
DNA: TGTGCCACCAGCAGAGATCGGGCTAGCCCCTACAATGAGCAGTTCTTC
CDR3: CATSRDRASPYNEQFF

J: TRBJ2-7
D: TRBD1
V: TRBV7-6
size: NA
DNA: TGTGCCAGCAGCCAGCGGGACAGGGGTTACGAGCAGTACTTC
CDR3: CASSQRDRGYEQYF

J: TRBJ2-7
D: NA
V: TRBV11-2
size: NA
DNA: TGTGCCAGCAGCTTATACCATGGGGCGTACGAGCAGTACTTC
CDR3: CASSLYHGAYEQYF

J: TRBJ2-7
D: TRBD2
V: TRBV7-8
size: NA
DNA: TGTGCCAGCAGCCCAAGGGGGACTAGGGGCTACGAGCAGTACTTC
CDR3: CASSPRGTRGYEQYF

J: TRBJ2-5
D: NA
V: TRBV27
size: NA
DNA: TGTGCCAGCAGTTCCCTAGGGGCCTTGGAGACCCAGTACTTC
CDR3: CASSSLGALETQYF

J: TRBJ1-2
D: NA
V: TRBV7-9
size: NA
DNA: TGTGCCAGCACCTCTTATGAGGGTTACTATGGCTACACCTTC
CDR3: CASTSYEGYYGYTF

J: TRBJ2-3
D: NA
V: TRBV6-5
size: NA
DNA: TGTGCCAGCAGTTACGCGACTGATACGCGGGATACGCAGTATTTT
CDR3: CASSYATDTRDTQYF

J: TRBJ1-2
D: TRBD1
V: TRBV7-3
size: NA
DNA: TGTGCCAGCAGCTTCATACGACAGGGGAACTATGGCTACACCTTC
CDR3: CASSFIRQGNYGYTF

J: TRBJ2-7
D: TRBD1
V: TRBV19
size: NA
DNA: TGTGCCAGTAGTATAACGGGACAGCGATACAACCTCTACGAGCAGTACTTC
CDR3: CASSITGQRYNLYEQYF

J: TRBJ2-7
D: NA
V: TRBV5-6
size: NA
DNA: TGTGCCAGCAGCTTGAGTCACCCCTCCTACGAGCAGTACTTC
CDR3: CASSLSHPSYEQYF

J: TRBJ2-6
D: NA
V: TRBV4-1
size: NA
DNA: TGCGCCAGCAGCCAAGATGCTGGGGCCAACGTCCTGACTTTC
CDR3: CASSQDAGANVLTF

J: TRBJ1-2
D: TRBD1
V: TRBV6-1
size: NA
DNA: TGTGCCAGCACTGGACAGGGAGGAGGCTACACCTTC
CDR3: CASTGQGGGYTF

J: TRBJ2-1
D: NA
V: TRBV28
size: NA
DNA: TGTGCCAGCAGTTTCGGGCTGGTCGTCAATGAGCAGTTCTTC
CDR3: CASSFGLVVNEQFF

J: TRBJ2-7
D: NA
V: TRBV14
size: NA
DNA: TGTGCCAGCAGCCTGTGGGACAACTCCTACGAGCAGTACTTC
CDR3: CASSLWDNSYEQYF

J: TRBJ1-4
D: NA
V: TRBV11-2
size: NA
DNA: TGTGCCAGCAGCTTAGCCCCCCCCGGACACTCCGAAAAACTGTTTTTT
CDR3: CASSLAPPGHSEKLFF

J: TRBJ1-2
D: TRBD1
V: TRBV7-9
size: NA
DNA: TGTGCCAGCAGCTTAGATGGTGGACAGGGGAACTTCTATGGCTACACCTTC
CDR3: CASSLDGGQGNFYGYTF

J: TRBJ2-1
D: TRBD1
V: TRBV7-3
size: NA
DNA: TGTGCCAGCAGCCCCGGAGGGGACAGGGTCAATGAGCAGTTCTTC
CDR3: CASSPGGDRVNEQFF